The 28 T cell receptor beta chains given below trace back to one sample, sequenced in a study of OX40 agonist ivuxolimab in advanced cancers. TCRdb's copy holds only in-frame clones and misses some; the assay was immunoSEQ multiplex PCR. Among about 120,000 clones listed, over 75% were seen once. This material consisted of CD4+ or CD8+ T cells sorted from blood, taken in a trial of the OX40 agonist ivuxolimab. The receptors here all came from an adult with an advanced solid tumor such as melanoma, head and neck, liver or kidney cancer.

This chain joins TRBV5-5 and TRBJ1-2, with D maybe TRBD1 (5 bases). Deletions cut 6 bases from V and 4 bases from J, with 19 bases between. This CDR3 region has 15 residues. Looked up from germline, CDR1 is SGHKS and CDR2 is YYEKEE (reference sequence). The chain's CDR3 is CASTWSSQGPYGYTF. CDR3 DNA: TGTGCCAGCACCTGGAGCAGCCAGGGTCCCTATGGCTACACCTTC.

The chain links TRBV7-6 to TRBJ1-6; TRBD1 might be the D (6 bases). The V end was cut by 0 bases, the J end by 7 bases, with 10 bases between. The CDR3 loop spans 15 amino acids. The germline CDR1 and CDR2 sequences are SGHVS and FNYEAQ. The CDR3 spells CASSLAAGENSPLHF. CDR3 bases: TGTGCCAGCAGCTTAGCGGCAGGGGAAAATTCACCCCTCCACTTT.

The chain uses TRBV7-2 and TRBJ1-5, with D perhaps matching TRBD1 (5 bases). This CDR3 has 16 residues. Trimming shortened V by 5 bases and J by 1 base, and 15 bases separated the two germline ends. Germline V gives CDR1 SGHTA, CDR2 FQGNSA. The CDR3 loop is CASSRITGVSNQPQHF. The CDR3 region has the DNA TGTGCCAGCAGCCGAATTACAGGCGTCAGCAATCAGCCCCAGCATTTT.

The rearrangement uses TRBV7-2 and TRBJ2-1; the match to TRBD2 covers 10 bases. Germline V gene data show CDR1 as SGHTA and CDR2 as FQGNSA. After removal of 4 bases from V and 4 bases from J, the junction contained 1 base not matched to a gene. The CDR3 runs 14 residues. CDR3 coding DNA: TGTGCCAGCAGCTGGACTAGCGGTTACAATGAGCAGTTCTTC. The encoded protein is CASSWTSGYNEQFF.

The rearrangement uses TRBV27 and TRBJ1-1; unclear D gene. This CDR3 contains 15 residues. Trimming pared 1 base from V and 1 base from J, leaving 10 bases between. Germline V gene sequence: CDR1 MNHEY, CDR2 SMNVEV (reference sequence). CDR3: CASSLFGPTNTEAFF. The CDR3 DNA follows: TGTGCCAGCAGTTTATTCGGACCGACGAACACTGAAGCTTTCTTT.

To note about this clone: Compared with germline, one end of the junction differs, possibly owing to a read error. This chain joins TRBV2 and TRBJ2-5; a possible D gene is TRBD1 (7 bases). CDR1 is SNHLY and CDR2 is FYNNEI in the germline V gene. This CDR3 comprises 19 residues. The CDR3: CARSERVWEADRVKETQYF. The CDR3 DNA reads TGTGCCAGGAGTGAACGGGTCTGGGAGGCCGACAGGGTTAAAGAGACCCAGTACTTC.

The V call is TRBV7-9, the J call TRBJ1-4; weak D call: TRBD1 (5 bases). Trimming removed 4 bases at V and 5 bases at J, with 8 bases between. Germline-derived CDR1 and CDR2 are SEHNR and FQNEAQ (reference sequence). This CDR3 spans 13 amino acids. The CDR3 here is CASSSYRNEKLFF. CDR3 DNA sequence: TGTGCCAGCAGCTCATACAGGAATGAAAAACTGTTTTTT.

This clone was found a few times. The J gene is TRBJ1-6, the V gene TRBV7-9; TRBD1 agrees at 9 bases. This CDR3 is built from 12 residues. Germline values: CDR1 SEHNR, CDR2 FQNEAQ (reference sequence). V was pared by 2 bases and J by 14 bases, with 1 base of the junction left unmatched. The CDR3 sequence is CASSLTGGALHF. The DNA of the CDR3 is TGTGCCAGCAGCTTAACAGGGGGCGCCCTCCACTTT.

This clone has only one observation. The chain carries TRBV7-2 and TRBJ2-5, with D unclear. Germline values: CDR1 SGHTA, CDR2 FQGNSA. The V gene lost 6 bases and the J gene lost 5 bases, with 7 bases spanning the gap. This CDR3 comprises 11 residues. DNA for the CDR3: TGTGCCAGCAGTTTGCTGGAGACCCAGTACTTC. This encodes CASSLLETQYF.

V is TRBV28 and J is TRBJ1-2; D is uncertain. CDR1 MDHEN and CDR2 SYDVKM come from the germline V gene. Trimming cost V 8 bases and J 4 bases, with 8 bases left between them. The CDR3 contains 11 residues. The CDR3 region is CASGRSYGYTF. The CDR3 nucleotides are TGTGCCAGCGGACGGAGCTATGGCTACACCTTC.

J is TRBJ1-5 and V is TRBV7-9, with 8 positions matching TRBD1. The junction had 1 base not matched to a gene; V was cut back by 4 bases and J by 2 bases. This CDR3 region has 14 residues. Per germline, CDR1 SEHNR and CDR2 FQNEAQ (reference sequence). The CDR3 spells CASSSGQGNQPQHF. The CDR3 bases are TGTGCCAGCAGCTCGGGACAGGGCAATCAGCCCCAGCATTTT. Looking up the rest from reference TRBV7-9 and TRBJ1-5 gives the full variable domain: DTGVSQNPRHKITKRGQNVTFRCDPISEHNRLYWYRQTLGQGPEFLTYFQNEAQLEKSRLLSDRFSAERPKGSFSTLEIQRTEQGDSAMYLCASSSGQGNQPQHFGDGTRLSIL.

With respect to this clone: Other DNA sequences within the sample encode an identical CDR3. V usage is TRBV7-8 and J usage is TRBJ2-3; the match to TRBD2 covers 12 bases. The V segment lost 0 bases and the J segment 5 bases; nucleotides outside the gene matches: 9. The germline V gene has CDR1 SGHVS and CDR2 FQNEAQ. This CDR3 region has 18 residues. In DNA form, the CDR3 reads TGTGCCAGCAGCTTAGCGGGAACTAGCGGGGGGAGAGGAGATACGCAGTATTTT. Translation: CASSLAGTSGGRGDTQYF.

This chain links TRBV9 with TRBJ2-2; maybe TRBD1 (6 bases). V was shortened by 4 bases and J by 5 bases, with 15 bases between the two germline ends. The CDR3 length is 15 residues. The germline CDR1 and CDR2 sequences are SGDLS and YYNGEE. In nucleotides, the CDR3 is TGTGCCAGCAGCCTTGGACAGACTAAAACCGGGGAGCTGTTTTTT. Translation gives CASSLGQTKTGELFF.

This chain uses TRBV5-4 with TRBJ2-7; D is perhaps TRBD2 (5 bases). Germline V gives CDR1 SGHNT, CDR2 YYREEE (reference sequence). V was trimmed by 0 bases and J by 2 bases, leaving 12 bases between them. The CDR3 extends over 15 amino acids. The CDR3 bases are TGTGCCAGCAGCTTGGGAGACACTAGGACCTACGAGCAGTACTTC. Translated: CASSLGDTRTYEQYF.

The rearrangement links TRBV7-2 to TRBJ1-6; D gene ambiguous. V gave up 2 bases and J gave up 0 bases, with 8 bases separating them. In germline, CDR1 is SGHTA, CDR2 FQGNSA. The CDR3 is 16 residues long. The CDR3 spells CASSLNHGSYNSPLHF. In DNA, the CDR3 is TGTGCCAGCAGCTTAAACCACGGCTCCTATAATTCACCCCTCCACTTT.

This chain uses TRBV7-2 with TRBJ2-3; 7 nucleotides match TRBD2. The CDR3 sequence is 15 residues long. CDR1 and CDR2 (germline): SGHTA, FQGNSA. With 3 bases clipped from V and 5 bases from J, the junction kept 8 bases outside the gene matches. The CDR3 region is CASSFGAGPGDTQYF. The CDR3 nucleotides are TGTGCCAGCAGCTTTGGAGCGGGGCCCGGAGATACGCAGTATTTT.

This clone was recorded a few times. The chain uses TRBV7-2 and TRBJ1-5; 7 bases line up with TRBD1. Trimming cost V 8 bases and J 1 base; bases outside gene matches: 11. Germline V lookup: CDR1 SGHTA, CDR2 FQGNSA. The CDR3 sequence is 16 residues long. This CDR3 is CASASTGVMSNQPQHF. For the CDR3, the DNA is TGTGCCAGCGCGTCAACAGGGGTGATGAGCAATCAGCCCCAGCATTTT.

In its sample, this clone was seen a few times. The rearrangement joins TRBV7-3 to TRBJ1-1; no clear D. The CDR3 length is 14 residues. CDR1 is SGHTA, CDR2 FQGTGA, per germline. Trimming removed 2 bases at V and 0 bases at J, with 7 bases between. DNA of the CDR3: TGTGCCAGCAGCTTATTGGGGATGAACACTGAAGCTTTCTTT. This codes for CASSLLGMNTEAFF.

The V and J genes are TRBV27 and TRBJ2-2; 12 nucleotides line up with TRBD1. The CDR3 has 17 amino acids. The trim removed 6 bases at V and 4 bases at J, leaving 9 bases unmatched. The germline gives CDR1 MNHEY, CDR2 SMNVEV (reference sequence). The CDR3 spells CASRTGQGAMSTGELFF. In nucleotides, the CDR3 is TGTGCCAGCAGGACGGGACAGGGGGCCATGAGCACCGGGGAGCTGTTTTTT.

CDR3 DNA sequence: TGTGCCAGCCGTCCCGGGACAGGGGGAAACTATGGCTACACCTTC. Protein product: CASRPGTGGNYGYTF. This sequence joins TRBV6-6 and TRBJ1-2; 11 bases line up with TRBD1. Germline CDR1 is MNHNY and CDR2 is SVGAGI (reference sequence). The CDR3 spans 15 residues. V dropped 8 bases and J dropped 2; count of bases not matched to a gene: 7.

This chain joins TRBV6-1 and TRBJ1-1; D not resolved. Germline values: CDR1 MNHNS, CDR2 SASEGT. The CDR3 is 12 amino acids. Trimming stripped 2 bases from V and 0 bases from J, with 1 base between. The CDR3 DNA is TGTGCCAGCAGTGAAATGAACACTGAAGCTTTCTTT. Residues: CASSEMNTEAFF.

The sample holds one count of this clone. The DNA for the CDR3 is TGTGCCAGCAGTGAATTAGGGACAGGGGTCGCTGAAGCTTTCTTT. It codes for CASSELGTGVAEAFF. J is TRBJ1-1 and V is TRBV25-1; 10 positions agree with TRBD1. The CDR3 length is 15 residues. CDR1 is MGHDK, CDR2 SYGVNS, per germline. V trimming: 1 base; J trimming: 6 bases; junction bases outside the gene matches: 5.

This clone was seen a few times. This chain connects TRBV4-2 to TRBJ1-2; D ambiguous. The V end lost 8 bases, the J end lost 5 bases, and 6 bases lay between the germline ends. The CDR3 consists of 10 residues. Germline loops: CDR1 LGHNA, CDR2 YNFKEQ. As DNA, the CDR3 is TGTGCCAGCGGGGATTATGGCTACACCTTC. It specifies CASGDYGYTF.

In its sample, this clone was seen once. Mismatch with germline at one junction end may stem from a read error. This sample also contains other DNA sequences that code for the same CDR3. J is TRBJ1-4 and V is TRBV7-2; D unresolved. Germline values: CDR1 SGHTA, CDR2 FQGNSA. CDR3 length equals 13 residues. CDR3 protein: CASSLEREEKLFF. As DNA, the CDR3 is TGTGCCAGCAGCTTAGAAAGAGAGGAAAAACTGTTTTTC.

This chain links TRBV7-2 with TRBJ1-1; D is unresolved. From germline, CDR1 is SGHTA and CDR2 FQGNSA. V was trimmed by 1 base and J by 3 bases, leaving 12 bases between them. This CDR3 is built from 15 residues. The CDR3 coding sequence is TGTGCCAGCAGCTTAGGTTTAACTGAATACACTGAAGCTTTCTTT. Translated: CASSLGLTEYTEAFF.

V gene TRBV7-2 combines with J gene TRBJ1-6; a weak D match, TRBD1 (6 bases). The CDR3 contains 17 residues. Trimming pared 5 bases from V and 7 bases from J, leaving 21 bases between. Germline CDR1 and CDR2: SGHTA and FQGNSA. This CDR3 is CASSPGLRGQKNSPLHF. The DNA of the CDR3 is TGTGCCAGCAGCCCAGGACTACGAGGACAGAAGAATTCACCCCTCCACTTT. The complete variable domain, with remaining parts taken from reference TRBV7-2 and TRBJ1-6, reads GAGVSQSPSNKVTEKGKDVELRCDPISGHTALYWYRQSLGQGLEFLIYFQGNSAPDKSGLPSDRFSAERTGGSVSTLTIQRTQQEDSAVYLCASSPGLRGQKNSPLHFGNGTRLTVT.

The chain has TRBV7-9 and TRBJ2-3; D gene uncertain. Germline loops: CDR1 SEHNR, CDR2 FQNEAQ (reference sequence). The CDR3 covers 15 residues. Trimming took off 2 bases at V and 0 bases at J, with 9 bases between the two ends. The CDR3 sequence is CASSLRASSTDTQYF. As DNA, the CDR3 is TGTGCCAGCAGCTTAAGGGCCTCTAGCACAGATACGCAGTATTTT.

The count of this clone is one. The chain recombines TRBV7-9 with TRBJ1-1; the D gene is possibly TRBD1 (6 bases). Germline lookup yields CDR1 SEHNR and CDR2 FQNEAQ (reference sequence). Trimming took off 3 bases at V and 5 bases at J, with 16 bases between the two ends. CDR3 length: 15 amino acids. For the CDR3, the DNA is TGTGCCAGCAGCTTTTTATCGGGAGGGGGTACTGAAGCTTTCTTT. The encoded protein is CASSFLSGGGTEAFF.